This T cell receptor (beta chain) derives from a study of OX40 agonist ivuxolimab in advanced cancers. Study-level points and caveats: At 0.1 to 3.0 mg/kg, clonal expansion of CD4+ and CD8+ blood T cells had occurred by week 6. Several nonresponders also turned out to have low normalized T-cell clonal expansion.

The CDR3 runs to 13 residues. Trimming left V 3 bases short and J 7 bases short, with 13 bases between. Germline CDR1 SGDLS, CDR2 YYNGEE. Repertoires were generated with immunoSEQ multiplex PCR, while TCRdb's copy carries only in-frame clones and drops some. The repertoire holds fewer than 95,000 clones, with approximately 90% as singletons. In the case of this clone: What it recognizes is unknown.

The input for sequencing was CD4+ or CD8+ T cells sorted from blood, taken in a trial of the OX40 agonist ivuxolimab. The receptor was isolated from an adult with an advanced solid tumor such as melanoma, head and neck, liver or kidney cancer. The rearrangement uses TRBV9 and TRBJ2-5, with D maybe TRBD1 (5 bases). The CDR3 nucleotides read TGTGCCAGCAGCGAGGATGGGGCGGCGACCCAGTACTTC. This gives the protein CASSEDGAATQYF.